The 20 T cell receptor beta chains given below trace back to one sample, sequenced in a study of blood T cell repertoires in COVID-19. Assay used: immunoSEQ multiplex PCR; TCRdb lists only in-frame clones, some missing. The sample has some 500,000 clones, roughly 88% seen once. Sequenced sample: PBMCs or T cells enriched from blood (not recorded which). The source is a woman aged 40 to 50 who had recovered from COVID-19.

J is TRBJ2-1 and V is TRBV7-2, with TRBD2 matching over 8 bases. V dropped 1 base and J dropped 7; count of bases not matched to a gene: 9. Germline assignment: CDR1 SGHTA and CDR2 FQGNSA. This CDR3 has 16 amino acids. CDR3 DNA sequence: TGTGCCAGCAGCTTAGAGGGGAGCGGGGGTAAGAATGAGCAGTTCTTC. This sequence encodes CASSLEGSGGKNEQFF.

The chain employs TRBV5-5 and TRBJ2-3, with TRBD2 identical over 7 bases. V was pared by 3 bases and J by 5 bases, with 9 bases of the junction left unmatched. The CDR3 spans 15 residues. Germline CDR1 reads SGHKS; CDR2 reads YYEKEE (reference sequence). For the CDR3, the DNA is TGTGCCAGCAGCTCGATGGCGGGAGTTGTAGATACGCAGTATTTT. Translating gives CASSSMAGVVDTQYF.

The chain is built from TRBV24-1 and TRBJ2-2, with 9 bases matching TRBD2. Germline values: CDR1 KGHDR, CDR2 SFDVKD. The CDR3 runs 19 residues. The junction had 16 bases not matched to a gene; V was cut back by 5 bases and J by 4 bases. The CDR3 here is CATSGFGVAGEVGTGELFF. For the CDR3, the DNA is TGTGCCACCAGTGGATTTGGGGTAGCGGGAGAGGTTGGCACCGGGGAGCTGTTTTTT.

Here the CDR3 reads CASSLPGQGADTQYF. The CDR3 DNA sequence: TGTGCCAGCAGCCTCCCGGGACAGGGGGCAGATACGCAGTATTTT. The chain joins TRBV4-2 to TRBJ2-3, with 11 bases fitting TRBD1. There are 15 residues in the CDR3. The germline gives CDR1 LGHNA, CDR2 YNFKEQ. The junction had 4 bases not matched to a gene; V was cut back by 4 bases and J by 4 bases.

The chain employs TRBV5-1 and TRBJ2-3, with D possibly matching TRBD1 (6 bases). Looked up from germline, CDR1 is SGHRS and CDR2 is YFSETQ. The CDR3 is made up of 16 amino acids. Trimming removed 0 bases at V and 2 bases at J, with 13 bases between. CDR3: CASSLVGDTYTDTQYF. DNA for the CDR3: TGCGCCAGCAGCTTGGTAGGGGACACCTACACAGATACGCAGTATTTT.

The chain employs TRBV29-1 and TRBJ1-2, with TRBD1 matching 8 bases. The trim removed 7 bases at V and 5 bases at J, leaving 6 bases unmatched. Germline V gene lookup returns CDR1 SQVTM and CDR2 ANQGSEA. The CDR3 loop spans 12 amino acids. The CDR3 DNA reads as TGCAGCGCCCGGACAGGGAGTTATGGCTACACCTTC. It translates to CSARTGSYGYTF.

This clone was found a few times. The chain carries TRBV7-2 and TRBJ2-3; TRBD2 aligns across 9 bases. The germline gives CDR1 SGHTA, CDR2 FQGNSA. J was trimmed by 2 bases and V by 0 bases; bases with no gene match: 6. There are 17 residues in the CDR3. The CDR3: CASSLALTSGFTDTQYF. In DNA, the CDR3 is TGTGCCAGCAGCTTAGCGTTGACTAGCGGATTCACAGATACGCAGTATTTT.

V usage is TRBV14 and J usage is TRBJ2-7; 7 nucleotides align to TRBD2. This CDR3 region has 17 residues. The V segment lost 0 bases and the J segment 2 bases; nucleotides outside the gene matches: 10. Per the germline V gene, CDR1 is SGHDN and CDR2 is FVKESK. The CDR3 DNA is TGTGCCAGCAGCCAAGAGAGTGCCCAGCGGGGTGCCTACGAGCAGTACTTC. It yields the protein CASSQESAQRGAYEQYF.

The genes are TRBV6-4 and TRBJ2-3; D uncertain. V was shortened by 0 bases and J by 1 base, with 14 bases between the two germline ends. This CDR3 is built from 17 residues. The germline V gene encodes CDR1 MRHNA and CDR2 SNTAGT. CDR3 coding DNA: TGTGCCAGCAGTGACTCCGGTGGATTTACAGGCACAGATACGCAGTATTTT. This codes for CASSDSGGFTGTDTQYF.

This chain connects TRBV11-3 to TRBJ2-7; D may be TRBD1 (6 bases). Germline V gene lookup returns CDR1 SGHNT and CDR2 YENEEA. This CDR3 region has 15 residues. The V gene lost 1 base and the J gene lost 2 bases, with 12 bases spanning the gap. The CDR3 sequence is CASSLGADRPYEQYF. In DNA form, the CDR3 reads TGTGCCAGCAGCTTAGGGGCGGACAGACCCTACGAGCAGTACTTC.

The chain couples TRBV5-4 to TRBJ2-5; TRBD2 might be the D (6 bases). Per germline, CDR1 SGHNT and CDR2 YYREEE (reference sequence). Trimming left V 4 bases short and J 5 bases short, with 21 bases between. CDR3 size: 16 residues. The CDR3 sequence is CASSPEGRAGLETQYF. CDR3 nucleotides: TGTGCCAGCAGCCCGGAGGGGCGGGCGGGGTTGGAGACCCAGTACTTC.

This chain connects TRBV7-2 to TRBJ1-2; possible D gene TRBD1, 6 bases. The CDR3 has 17 amino acids. V lost 1 base and J 1 base, leaving 16 bases between the germline ends. Germline V lookup: CDR1 SGHTA, CDR2 FQGNSA. The CDR3 is CASSLGIGGRDNYGYTF. CDR3 DNA: TGTGCCAGCAGCTTAGGAATTGGGGGCAGGGATAACTATGGCTACACCTTC.

This chain connects TRBV3-1 (or the pseudogene TRBV3-2) to TRBJ2-5, with D uncertain. V lost 0 bases and J 5 bases, leaving 4 bases between the germline ends. The length of the CDR3 is 12 residues. Germline loops: CDR1 LGHDT, CDR2 YNNKEL (reference sequence). CDR3 amino acids: CASSQDPETQYF. CDR3 DNA sequence: TGTGCCAGCAGCCAAGATCCGGAGACCCAGTACTTC.

The genes are TRBV7-9 and TRBJ1-1; D perhaps matches TRBD1 (5 bases). The CDR3 spans 15 residues. Trimming took off 7 bases at V and 0 bases at J, with 15 bases between the two ends. Germline values: CDR1 SEHNR, CDR2 FQNEAQ (reference sequence). The CDR3 region is CASIRRGIVNTEAFF. The CDR3 DNA sequence: TGTGCCAGCATCCGGCGGGGGATCGTGAACACTGAAGCTTTCTTT.

The V and J genes are TRBV11-3 and TRBJ2-5; the match to TRBD2 covers 9 bases. This CDR3 contains 14 residues. Trimming cost V 5 bases and J 3 bases; bases outside gene matches: 4. In germline, CDR1 is SGHNT, CDR2 YENEEA. The CDR3 loop is CASSRRLAEETQYF. The CDR3 region has the DNA TGTGCCAGCAGCCGTAGACTAGCGGAAGAGACCCAGTACTTC. The whole variable domain, remainder taken from reference TRBV11-3 and TRBJ2-5, is EAGVVQSPRYKIIEKKQPVAFWCNPISGHNTLYWYLQNLGQGPELLIRYENEEAVDDSQLPKDRFSAERLKGVDSTLKIQPAELGDSAVYLCASSRRLAEETQYFGPGTRLLVL.

This rearrangement joins TRBV25-1 to TRBJ2-7; 7 nucleotides agree with TRBD2. CDR1 is MGHDK, CDR2 SYGVNS, per germline. This CDR3 region has 15 residues. Germline trimming cut 3 bases from V and 1 base from J; bases unmatched to any gene: 6. The CDR3, as DNA: TGTGCCAGCAGTGATTGGTCTAGCGGTTCCTACGAGCAGTACTTC. This encodes CASSDWSSGSYEQYF.

The chain recombines TRBV10-2 with TRBJ1-1, with D maybe TRBD1 (6 bases). The CDR3 length is 14 residues. The V and J ends lost 4 bases and 1 base respectively, with 10 bases between them. The V gene's germline CDR1 is WSHSY and CDR2 SAAADI. The CDR3 DNA reads as TGCGCCAGCAGTGTTACAGGGCGGAACACTGAAGCTTTCTTT. Translating it yields CASSVTGRNTEAFF.

This rearrangement joins TRBV6-2 or TRBV6-3 to TRBJ1-1; maybe TRBD1 (6 bases). Germline V gives CDR1 MNHEY, CDR2 SVGEGT. Trimming took 0 bases from V and 1 from J, leaving 9 bases between them. The CDR3 totals 15 residues. The chain's CDR3 is CASSYSHRANTEAFF. The CDR3 bases are TGTGCCAGCAGTTACTCCCACAGGGCGAACACTGAAGCTTTCTTT.

The rearrangement uses TRBV11-3 and TRBJ2-1, with 12 bases identical to TRBD2. Trimming at V came to 1 base and at J to 7 bases, leaving 8 bases not matched to a gene. The germline CDR1 and CDR2 sequences are SGHNT and YENEEA. CDR3 size: 17 residues. The CDR3 DNA sequence: TGTGCCAGCAGCTTAGGCATCACTAGCGGGAGGTGGAATGAGCAGTTCTTC. It specifies CASSLGITSGRWNEQFF.

This clone has just one count. The rearrangement uses TRBV5-1 and TRBJ2-1; 9 positions match TRBD2. The CDR3 runs to 17 residues. J gave up 8 bases and V 6 bases, and 18 bases lay outside the gene matches. Germline CDR1 is SGHRS and CDR2 is YFSETQ. Here the CDR3 DNA reads TGCGCCAGCAAGGCTACTAGCGGGTCCTTTATTTCGGATGAGCAGTTCTTC. Translated: CASKATSGSFISDEQFF.